This entry concerns a single T cell receptor beta chain. The sample belongs to a study of blood T cell repertoires in COVID-19. Per the original data handling: Amplification from reference gene primers served as the basis for estimated nucleated cell counts. Method: immunoSEQ multiplex PCR; TCRdb's copy keeps in-frame clones and lacks some. From that table come the V and J calls and clone size; the DNA was used to work out D and trimming. The profile shows around 100,000 clones, around 90% of them singletons. Germline CDR1 is SGHNT and CDR2 is YENEEA. The V and J ends lost 3 bases and 2 bases respectively, with 7 bases between them. The CDR3 consists of 13 residues. Followed longitudinally, the Seattle patients had been enrolled during active infection.

The sample comprised peripheral blood. This receptor was taken from a man between 60 and 70 years old with COVID-19, enrolled during active disease. The chain combines TRBV11-3 with TRBJ2-5, with a possible D match to TRBD2 (5 bases). In nucleotides, the CDR3 is TGTGCCAGCAGCTTTCGAGGGCAAGAGACCCAGTACTTC. It is translated as CASSFRGQETQYF.